This TCR beta chain was documented in a study of Ad26.COV2.S vaccination and SARS-CoV-2 variants. Study-wide context: Enrollment placed the donor in the COV1001 Ad26.COV2.S trial arm.

The study, taken as a whole, reports: Vaccinated individuals (as opposed to placebo recipients) had higher spike-specific TCR breadth. Reported findings describe substantial breadth in spike-specific CD8+ and CD4+ T cell responses following vaccination.

This table comes from immunoSEQ multiplex PCR, and its TCRdb copy is limited to in-frame clones, with some not included. This sample yields more than 300,000 clones, of which roughly 86% are seen a single time; more than 1.5% belongs to the top ten. Sample treatment: around 19 received Ad26.COV2.S at low or high dose, single or two shots; about 5 received placebo; per-sample allocation not given. Sampling was performed 63 days after the first vaccine or placebo injection. Donation was by an adult aged 18-55 years who was in Boston. The CDR3 has 17 amino acids. Germline V gene data show CDR1 as SSHAT and CDR2 as FNYEAQ (reference sequence). Trimming stripped 1 base from V and 0 bases from J, with 15 bases between. In this sample, this clone turned up a few times. The antigen remains unidentified.

The sequenced sample was peripheral blood, obtained in a trial of Ad26.COV2.S vaccine versus placebo. The chain carries TRBV7-7 and TRBJ1-1; no reliable D call. This sequence was found in a person aged 18-65 years who received the Ad26.COV2.S COVID-19 vaccine or a placebo. CDR3 protein: CASSLEGGGLMNTEAFF. CDR3 DNA: TGTGCCAGCAGCTTAGAGGGTGGAGGCCTTATGAACACTGAAGCTTTCTTT.